This TCR beta chain was recorded in a study of CXCR3-negative and CXCR3-positive naive CD8 T cells (dated by TCRdb to the late 2010s). Concerning the study at large: In total, roughly 140 million TRB reads were obtained, which works out to roughly 1.5 +/- 0.3 million reads per library. The TRBV-TRBJ cluster analysis covered naive subsets from about 5 donors and memory cells from 3 donors. The diversity and physicochemical repertoire analyses included eleven to twelve donors pooled from two independent experiments.

General conclusions and limits of the study: Because surface CD5, which has been linked to self-reactivity in mice, was comparable between naive subsets, TCR interaction strength was also inferred from TRB CDR3 physicochemical properties. Within the same donor, TRBV-TRBJ usage looked similar between naive CXCR3-negative and CXCR3-positive cells, but memory cells had distinct patterns. Repertoire diversity was comparably high in both naive subsets but much lower in memory CD8+ T cells. Because CXCR3 expression was partially decreased after cryopreservation, freshly isolated PBMCs were used for most assays.

CDR1 and CDR2 were assigned from the germline V gene as SGDLS and YYNGEE. Measured from the cysteine to the phenylalanine, the CDR3 is 14 residues long. The protein alone is recorded here. Sequencing instrument: NextSeq 550. The Human TCR Profiling Kit (MiLaboratory) was used to make UMI-labeled 5' RACE TRB cDNA libraries. The full amount of extracted RNA was used for cDNA synthesis, and the full amount of resulting cDNA was used for PCR amplification. Libraries were prepared in parallel using an identical number of PCR cycles. The authors' pipeline ran thus. About 53,000 +/- 9,400 unique UMI-labeled TRB cDNA molecules per library were extracted with MIGEC and MiXCR, with at least two reads per UMI required. On average, about 40,000 +/- 10,000 functional in-frame TRB CDR3 nucleotide clonotypes lacking stop codons were found per library. After each sample was downsampled to 5000 UMI-labeled TRB molecules, VDJtools was used to calculate diversity metrics such as normalized Shannon-Wiener and Chao1. VDJtools computed clonotype-size-weighted physicochemical properties of the central five CDR3 residues: interaction energy, strength, volume and Kidera factor 4. TCRdb reprocessed the reads and assigns one entry to each CDR3 protein sequence, leaving out DNA. The V and J calls shown here were made by TCRdb, not taken from the authors' results. The sample has some 56,000 distinct CDR3 sequences on record. Together, the top ten hold more than 20% of the sample.

Points on this clonotype: Its recognized antigen is unknown.

For each CD8+ T cell subset, flow sorting was done in triplicate, and about 300,000 cells per subset went directly into RLT lysis buffer. Peripheral blood mononuclear cells were isolated from buffy coats by standard density gradient centrifugation. Total RNA was extracted from sorted cells with an RNeasy Mini Kit. Recombination connected TRBV9 to TRBJ2-7; TCRdb lists TRBD1, though no DNA is available to test this call. This clonotype was obtained from a human donor in good health. Some clones in this sample may be carry-over from other donors' samples. The sequenced sample was memory CD8+ T cells from blood. Interpreted using the paper, the cell subset or site label stands for: conventional CD8+ memory T cells (TMEM), sorted as controls. The CDR3 protein sequence reads: CASSVAGVDYEQYF.